This is a list of T cell receptor beta chains from one sample in a study of beta chain features in type 1 diabetes. Profiling relied on immunoSEQ multiplex PCR, and the TCRdb table lists in-frame clones only, not all of them. This table has around 45,000 clones, around 45% appearing once. Source material: stem cell memory CD4+ T cells from blood. The source is a young man with type 1 diabetes. Both conserved end residues are part of each CDR3. The D gene is left open where the match is weak. Size values are once, few and many counts, or a class for expanded clones, and some rows have none.

clone_size	j_call	v_call	d_call	cdr3_nt	cdr3_aa
-	TRBJ2-7	TRBV4-3	TRBD2	TGCGCCAGCAGCCAGACTAGCGATGCGGTGAAGCAGTACTTC	CASSQTSDAVKQYF
-	TRBJ1-1	TRBV6-5	-	TGTGCCAGCCAGAGGGCGGCTAGGGTGAACACTGAAGCTTTCTTT	CASQRAARVNTEAFF
few	TRBJ2-2	TRBV7-3	-	TGTGCCAGCAGCTTCAGGGGTGGCACCGGGGAGCTGTTTTTT	CASSFRGGTGELFF
few	TRBJ1-2	TRBV27	-	TGTGCCAGCAGTTTGCTTGGACAGTTTGGCGGCTACACCTTC	CASSLLGQFGGYTF
-	TRBJ2-7	TRBV18	TRBD1	TGTGCCAGCTCATTACGGACAGGAGCCCCCGACGAGCAGTACTTC	CASSLRTGAPDEQYF
-	TRBJ2-1	TRBV9	TRBD2	TGTGCCAGCAGCCCCTCAATAGCGGGAGCAGGTAATGAGCAGTTCTTC	CASSPSIAGAGNEQFF
-	TRBJ2-7	TRBV29-1	-	TGCAGCGTTGTTAAAAATGGCAACACCTACGAGCAGTACTTC	CSVVKNGNTYEQYF
-	TRBJ1-5	TRBV6-1	-	TGTGCCAGCAGTGAATCATACAGCAGTCGTCAGCCCCAGCATTTT	CASSESYSSRQPQHF
-	TRBJ2-7	TRBV19	-	TGTGCCAGTAGTTATAATGCGTTTCTCTACGAGCAGTACTTC	CASSYNAFLYEQYF
-	TRBJ2-2	TRBV10-3	-	TGTGCCATCAGTGCAATAGGAGTCGGAAGCACCGGGGAGCTGTTTTTT	CAISAIGVGSTGELFF
-	TRBJ2-1	TRBV2	TRBD2	TGTGCCAGCAAACTAGCGGGAGAGTCTAAGCCCATGACCGAGCAGTTCTTC	CASKLAGESKPMTEQFF
-	TRBJ1-1	TRBV19	-	TGTGCCAGTAGGGAAAGGGGAAGCGCTGAAGCTTTCTTT	CASRERGSAEAFF
-	TRBJ1-3	TRBV28	-	TGTGCCAGCTGGAGGGGTTCTGGAAACACCATATATTTT	CASWRGSGNTIYF
-	TRBJ2-5	TRBV6-1	-	TGTGCCAGCAGGGTGGGGCAAACGGAGACCCAGTACTTC	CASRVGQTETQYF
-	TRBJ1-1	TRBV18	TRBD1	TGTGCCAGCTCACCCGGGACAGGGAGTGAAGCTTTCTTT	CASSPGTGSEAFF
few	TRBJ1-1	TRBV5-6	TRBD1	TGTGCCAGCAGGCGCAGGGGGAACGCTGAAGCTTTCTTT	CASRRRGNAEAFF
few	TRBJ2-7	TRBV7-9	-	TGTGCCAGCAGCCGTGAGTGGGCAGGGGTGTCCTTC	CASSREWAGVSF
-	TRBJ2-2	TRBV9	-	TGTGCCAGCAGCGTCCAGGGGAACACCGGGGAGCTGTTTTTT	CASSVQGNTGELFF
-	TRBJ2-4	TRBV6-6	-	TGTGCCAGCAGTTACGGACTAGCCAAAAACATTCAGTACTTC	CASSYGLAKNIQYF
-	TRBJ2-7	TRBV5-1	-	TGCGCCAGCAGCCAGTCCTCCTACGAGCAGTACTTC	CASSQSSYEQYF
-	TRBJ1-3	TRBV7-3	TRBD1	TGTGCCAGCAGCTTAACAGGGGGCCCTGGAAACACCATATATTTT	CASSLTGGPGNTIYF
few	TRBJ1-2	TRBV28	TRBD1	TGTGCCAGCACCAAAGGGGGCAGTGGGAGCTATGGCTACACCTTC	CASTKGGSGSYGYTF
few	TRBJ1-1	TRBV7-9	-	TGTGCCAGCAGCTTTCATGTCACTGAAGCTTTCTTT	CASSFHVTEAFF
-	TRBJ2-1	TRBV5-1	-	TGCGCCAGCAGCCCGACTACCTCCGGATACAATGAGCAGTTCTTC	CASSPTTSGYNEQFF
few	TRBJ2-7	TRBV10-3	TRBD2	TGTGCCATCAGGGGACTAGGTCTTTACGAGCAGTACTTC	CAIRGLGLYEQYF
-	TRBJ2-7	TRBV18	TRBD1	TGTGCCAGCTCCTACGAGGCCCTAATCGGGACAGGGGGTAACGAGCAGTACTTC	CASSYEALIGTGGNEQYF
few	TRBJ2-5	TRBV30	TRBD2	TGTGCCTCTAAGCCTAGCGGGAGCGACCAGTACTTC	CASKPSGSDQYF
few	TRBJ2-5	TRBV6-5	-	TGTGCCAGCAGGCCCGGCCGGGGGACCCAGTACTTC	CASRPGRGTQYF
few	TRBJ2-7	TRBV7-2	-	TGTGCCAGCAGCCTCCTCAGGCAGACCTACGAGCAGTACTTC	CASSLLRQTYEQYF
-	TRBJ1-1	TRBV5-1	-	TGCGCCAGCCGTCGGGGGATGAACACTGAAGCTTTCTTT	CASRRGMNTEAFF
-	TRBJ2-5	TRBV4-2	TRBD2	TGTGCCAGCAGCGAACCCGGCGGGAGGTTTCAAGAGACCCAGTACTTC	CASSEPGGRFQETQYF
-	TRBJ2-5	TRBV7-2	-	TGTGCCAGCAGCCCGACTCGGGGTGGGGAGACCCAGTACTTC	CASSPTRGGETQYF
-	TRBJ1-5	TRBV6-6	TRBD1	TGTGCCAGCGGACAGGGACAGGGGGCTCGTCAGCCCCAGCATTTT	CASGQGQGARQPQHF
-	TRBJ2-2	TRBV18	-	TGTGCCAGCTCACTAGAGGCCGGGGAGCTGTTTTTT	CASSLEAGELFF
-	TRBJ1-2	TRBV6-6	-	TGTGCCAGCAGTTACAAAACATACAGGGCCCGTGGCTACACCTTC	CASSYKTYRARGYTF